This TCR beta chain was identified in a study of graft-versus-host responses after intestinal transplantation. Study-wide context: Among the recipients, transplants were multivisceral, liver-intestinal, or isolated intestinal. Recipients uniformly received anti-thymocyte globulin induction, followed by tacrolimus and steroids for around 3 years.

This clone has just a few counts. As yet, its antigen is unknown. The CDR3 totals 15 residues. CDR1 SGHDT and CDR2 YYEEEE come from the germline V gene. The V end lost 4 bases, the J end lost 3 bases, and 17 bases lay between the germline ends. Profiled with immunoSEQ multiplex PCR; TCRdb holds only in-frame clones, not every one. Of tens of thousands of clones detected, 91% appear once; the ten largest clones hold around 0.49%. Whole-study findings and limits: Levels of circulating GvH clones at their peak were associated with early post-transplant HvG declines. Patients who carried graft-donor T cell macrochimerism also had high graft-versus-host to host-versus-graft clonal ratios in their allografts.

This specimen was unstimulated CD8+ T cells sorted from spleen or lymph node cells, taken before intestinal transplant. The genes are TRBV5-6 and TRBJ2-7; TRBD2 is a possible D gene (6 bases). The receptor was derived from a human donor who received an intestinal transplant. The CDR3 bases are TGTGCCAGCAGCCTTGGTCCGGGAGAGGTCTACGAGCAGTACTTC. As protein: CASSLGPGEVYEQYF.